This T cell receptor beta chain was profiled in a study of neurological immune-mediated disorders. General study points: The repertoires of 18 of 34 multiple sclerosis patients fell into one related-CDR3 cluster (a possible signature) under phylogenetic grouping. There was no clinical or MRI feature that was associated with the multiple sclerosis repertoire cluster.

5'RACE generated cDNA with 10-nucleotide random UMIs. TCRdb passed the 5' RACE reads through MiXCR, listing each CDR3 protein once. The table has tens of thousands of distinct CDR3 sequences, around 2.5% seen once. The CDR3 has 11 amino acids. Per germline, CDR1 KGHSH and CDR2 LQKENI. Trimming stripped 4 bases from V and 13 bases from J, with 13 bases between. This clonotype has at least ten counts. Its target is unknown. The material sequenced was PBMCs. The clonotype comes from a man aged 45 to 65 with multiple sclerosis. This sequence joins TRBV18 and TRBJ2-5; no reliable D call. CDR3 sequence: CASSLRMALYF. CDR3 in DNA: TGTGCCAGCTCACTACGGATGGCGCTGTACTTC.